The present T cell receptor (beta chain) was sequenced within a study of cytomegalovirus exposure and HLA in healthy donors. The overall study: The study placed about 81% of its approximately 430 genotyped donors in the Caucasian-associated ancestry cluster. Notes on the study in general: Researchers reported in a later analysis that a missense DCLRE1C variant was tied to TCR beta V- and J-gene trimming.

Germline V gives CDR1 MNHNY, CDR2 SVGAGI (reference sequence). The CDR3 consists of 13 residues. As concerns this clone: Its target is not known. The junction shows a germline mismatch at one end, possibly a read error.

Researchers ran the PCR with 60 Vbeta and 13 Jbeta primers. Sequencing used immunoSEQ multiplex PCR; TCRdb keeps in-frame clones, though not all of them. The sample shows approximately 190,000 clones, more than 70% of them seen only once. The chain combines TRBV6-6 with TRBJ2-6; D perhaps matches TRBD1 (5 bases). This sequence was found in a man aged 35-49 years in good health and CMV-seropositive. Sequencing used PBMCs. CDR3: CASSFSGANGLTF. Written as DNA, the CDR3 is TGTGCCAGCAGTTTCTCTGGGGCCAACGGCCTGACTTTC.